This is a list of T cell receptor beta chains from one sample in a study of lymphopenia after photon versus proton radiotherapy. Only in-frame clones appear in the TCRdb table, and some are missing; sequencing was by immunoSEQ multiplex PCR. The table includes about 160,000 clones, 70% to 90% detected once. Specimen: peripheral blood, collected from a patient treated with photon-based radiotherapy. The source is a man aged 50-60 years with gastric cancer. The CDR3 runs from the conserved cysteine through the conserved F or W. D genes are given only for firm matches. Clone size is shown for a subset of rows, as once, few, many or a class of expanded clone.

J	V	size	D	CDR3	DNA
TRBJ1-6	TRBV19	NA	NA	CASSNRQTPLHF	TGTGCCAGTAGTAACCGCCAGACACCCCTCCACTTT
TRBJ2-1	TRBV11-2	NA	NA	CASSLVPTVGSYNEQFF	TGTGCCAGCAGCTTAGTCCCGACGGTTGGCTCCTACAATGAGCAGTTCTTC
TRBJ2-7	TRBV18	once	NA	CASSPSTIYEQYF	TGTGCCAGCTCACCTTCAACTATCTACGAGCAGTACTTC
TRBJ1-3	TRBV30	NA	TRBD1	CAWIRDSFGNTIYF	TGTGCCTGGATTCGGGACAGCTTTGGAAACACCATATATTTT
TRBJ2-2	TRBV28	NA	NA	CASSLGLNTGELFF	TGTGCCAGCAGTTTAGGACTTAACACCGGGGAGCTGTTTTTT
TRBJ2-1	TRBV11-3	NA	NA	CASSLTFGGNHNEQFF	TGTGCCAGCAGCTTAACTTTCGGCGGGAACCACAATGAGCAGTTCTTC
TRBJ2-7	TRBV6-5	NA	NA	CASTHPTGEQYF	TGTGCCAGCACCCATCCTACGGGGGAGCAGTACTTC
TRBJ2-3	TRBV2	NA	NA	CASSAWGDRQSKSTDTQYF	TGTGCCAGCAGTGCATGGGGGGATCGACAGAGCAAGAGCACAGATACGCAGTATTTT
TRBJ2-7	TRBV11-2	NA	NA	CASSLAAESSYEQYF	TGTGCCAGCAGCTTAGCCGCGGAGAGCTCCTACGAGCAGTACTTC
TRBJ1-1	TRBV30	NA	NA	CAWRYGRTEAFF	TGTGCCTGGAGATATGGAAGAACTGAAGCTTTCTTT
TRBJ2-6	TRBV5-6	NA	NA	CASSLAGGLSSGANVLTF	TGTGCCAGCAGCTTGGCCGGGGGCCTAAGCTCTGGGGCCAACGTCCTGACTTTC
TRBJ2-7	TRBV28	NA	NA	CASTLGARTYEQYF	TGTGCCAGCACCCTTGGGGCCAGGACCTACGAGCAGTACTTC
TRBJ2-5	TRBV5-1	NA	TRBD2	CASSYGLAGGSETQYF	TGCGCCAGCAGTTATGGACTAGCGGGAGGAAGTGAGACCCAGTACTTC
TRBJ2-3	TRBV14	NA	TRBD2	CASSRAGGPVDTQYF	TGTGCCAGCAGCCGTGCGGGAGGGCCCGTAGATACGCAGTATTTT
TRBJ2-4	TRBV28	NA	TRBD2	CASSSGTSWPKNIQYF	TGTGCCAGCAGCTCCGGGACTAGCTGGCCCAAAAACATTCAGTACTTC
TRBJ2-7	TRBV4-1	once	NA	CASSQGPWGEQYF	TGCGCCAGCAGCCAAGGCCCTTGGGGCGAGCAGTACTTC
TRBJ2-3	TRBV6-4	NA	TRBD2	CASSDTSDTDTQYF	TGTGCCAGCAGTGACACTAGCGACACAGATACGCAGTATTTT
TRBJ2-7	TRBV7-3	NA	TRBD2	CASSVLAGASYEQYF	TGTGCCAGCAGCGTCCTAGCGGGCGCTTCCTACGAGCAGTACTTC
TRBJ1-1	TRBV2	NA	NA	CASSNLRDTNTEAFF	TGTGCCAGCAGTAACCTCCGGGACACTAACACTGAAGCTTTCTTT
TRBJ2-7	TRBV4-1	NA	NA	CASSQNFLGRAAYEQYF	TGCGCCAGCAGCCAGAACTTCCTTGGGCGGGCGGCCTACGAGCAGTACTTC
TRBJ1-2	TRBV6-1	NA	TRBD1	CASRADRGSYGYTF	TGTGCCAGCAGAGCGGACAGGGGGAGCTATGGCTACACCTTC
TRBJ1-3	TRBV27	once	NA	CASRTRGRFSGNTIYF	TGTGCCAGCAGGACCCGGGGGCGCTTCTCTGGAAACACCATATATTTT
TRBJ2-2	TRBV18	NA	TRBD2	CASSPPTGGPTGELFF	TGTGCCAGCTCACCACCAACGGGAGGGCCTACCGGGGAGCTGTTTTTT